Listed below are T cell receptor beta chains from one sample, sequenced in a study of blood T cell repertoires in COVID-19. Data came from immunoSEQ multiplex PCR; TCRdb stores just in-frame clones and leaves some out. The repertoire holds around 77,000 clones, roughly 76% seen once, with around 28% in the top ten. Sequencing was done on a sample of peripheral blood. These receptors all come from a woman aged 80 or over with active or convalescent COVID-19. CDR3s include the opening cysteine and the closing phenylalanine or tryptophan. The order of the fields is J gene, D gene, V gene, clone size, CDR3 protein, CDR3 DNA. D genes are given only for firm matches. Some rows have no size entry. The others give once, few or many, or a class for an expanded clone.

>TRBJ1-2|NA|TRBV5-8|NA
CASSPRSHGRYTF
TGTGCCAGCAGCCCCCGGTCGCACGGTCGCTACACCTTC
>TRBJ2-1|TRBD1|TRBV5-1|once
CASSLGTGFNNEQFF
TGCGCCAGCAGCTTGGGGACAGGTTTTAACAATGAGCAGTTCTTC
>TRBJ2-4|NA|TRBV5-4|few
CASSLGGQGQNIQYF
TGTGCCAGCAGCTTGGGGGGGCAGGGACAAAACATTCAGTACTTC
>TRBJ1-3|TRBD1|TRBV28|NA
CASSPQGGGRNTIYF
TGTGCCAGCAGTCCACAGGGGGGTGGGCGAAACACCATATATTTT
>TRBJ1-3|NA|TRBV6-6|NA
CASSTGGLHSGNTIYF
TGTGCCAGCAGTACCGGAGGGCTGCACTCTGGAAACACCATATATTTT
>TRBJ1-2|NA|TRBV30|NA
CAWRSNQGTVDYGYTF
TGTGCCTGGAGATCGAACCAGGGGACGGTCGACTATGGCTACACCTTC
>TRBJ2-3|NA|TRBV4-3|NA
CASSQEVSGLTDTQYF
TGCGCCAGCAGCCAAGAAGTTAGCGGACTCACAGATACGCAGTATTTT
>TRBJ1-5|NA|TRBV19|few
CAKHDSAGNQPQHF
TGTGCCAAACACGACAGCGCGGGCAATCAGCCCCAGCATTTT
>TRBJ1-2|NA|TRBV20-1|NA
CSARGGGGYTF
TGCAGTGCTAGGGGCGGGGGGGGCTACACCTTC
>TRBJ2-2|TRBD2|TRBV11-1|few
CASRGGLDGPGELFF
TGTGCCAGCCGTGGCGGACTAGATGGTCCCGGGGAGCTGTTTTTT
>TRBJ1-1|NA|TRBV7-9|NA
CASSLDQGRGTEAFF
TGTGCCAGCAGCTTAGACCAGGGGAGGGGCACTGAAGCTTTCTTT
>TRBJ2-7|TRBD1|TRBV12-3/TRBV12-4|NA
CASSSGQGYEQYF
TGTGCCAGCAGTTCGGGACAGGGATACGAGCAGTACTTC
>TRBJ2-2|TRBD2|TRBV5-4|NA
CASSKGTSGGASTGELFF
TGTGCCAGCAGCAAAGGGACTAGCGGGGGGGCCTCTACCGGGGAGCTGTTTTTT
>TRBJ1-6|NA|TRBV6-5|NA
CASSRTWTGDSPLHF
TGTGCCAGCAGTAGGACCTGGACGGGGGATTCACCCCTCCACTTT
>TRBJ1-3|NA|TRBV30|NA
CAWSGTSTGNTIYF
TGTGCCTGGAGTGGAACAAGTACCGGAAACACCATATATTTT
>TRBJ2-5|NA|TRBV2|NA
CASRPGSGQETQYF
TGTGCCAGCAGACCTGGCAGCGGCCAAGAGACCCAGTACTTC
>TRBJ2-7|NA|TRBV2|NA
CASSGPRTVSGEQYF
TGTGCCAGCAGTGGACCAAGGACAGTTTCTGGCGAGCAGTACTTC
>TRBJ2-7|TRBD1|TRBV2|NA
CASRTDRGYSYEQYF
TGTGCCAGCAGAACCGACAGGGGGTATTCCTACGAGCAGTACTTC
>TRBJ1-6|NA|TRBV27|NA
CASSPRQENSPLHF
TGTGCCAGCAGCCCTCGACAGGAGAATTCACCCCTCCACTTT
>TRBJ2-1|NA|TRBV29-1|NA
CSVARGHEQFF
TGCAGCGTTGCCAGGGGACATGAGCAGTTCTTC
>TRBJ1-4|NA|TRBV20-1|NA
CSAASGLGLFF
TGCAGTGCCGCCTCCGGGTTAGGACTGTTTTTT
>TRBJ1-6|NA|TRBV9|NA
CASSVGTPNSPLHF
TGTGCCAGCAGCGTAGGGACACCCAATTCACCCCTCCACTTT
>TRBJ1-2|TRBD1|TRBV9|NA
CASSVDMTGSHGYTF
TGTGCCAGCAGCGTAGATATGACAGGGAGCCATGGCTACACCTTC
>TRBJ2-1|TRBD2|TRBV20-1|NA
CSASPRTGGHYNEQFF
TGCAGTGCTAGTCCGCGGACGGGGGGGCATTACAATGAGCAGTTCTTC
>TRBJ2-2|TRBD1|TRBV5-5|NA
CASSRDRDTGELFF
TGTGCCAGCAGCCGGGACAGGGACACCGGGGAGCTGTTTTTT
>TRBJ2-5|TRBD2|TRBV7-9|NA
CASSLNGGADETQYF
TGTGCCAGCAGCTTAAACGGGGGGGCCGATGAGACCCAGTACTTC
>TRBJ2-3|NA|TRBV7-9|few
CASSLTGRDTQYF
TGTGCCAGCAGCCTGACTGGTCGGGATACGCAGTATTTT
>TRBJ2-1|NA|TRBV3-1/TRBV3-2|once
CASSQDNSGNEQFF
TGTGCCAGCAGCCAAGATAATTCAGGAAATGAGCAGTTCTTC
>TRBJ2-3|TRBD1|TRBV7-8|NA
CASSRGQGWTDTQYF
TGTGCCAGCAGCCGAGGACAGGGATGGACAGATACGCAGTATTTT
>TRBJ2-3|NA|TRBV18|NA
CASSPDRMTDTQYF
TGTGCCAGCTCGCCCGACAGAATGACAGATACGCAGTATTTT
>TRBJ2-7|TRBD1|TRBV29-1|few
CSAGTGNYEQYF
TGCAGCGCCGGGACAGGTAACTACGAGCAGTACTTC
>TRBJ2-5|TRBD2|TRBV19|NA
CASSPPTSGGILTQYF
TGTGCCAGTAGTCCACCGACTAGCGGGGGGATCTTGACCCAGTACTTC
>TRBJ1-4|NA|TRBV30|few
CAWNFNGGEDEKLFF
TGTGCCTGGAATTTCAACGGGGGAGAGGATGAAAAACTGTTTTTT
>TRBJ1-5|TRBD1|TRBV2|NA
CASRFGQGDQPQHF
TGTGCCAGCAGATTCGGACAGGGAGATCAGCCCCAGCATTTT
>TRBJ2-7|NA|TRBV4-3|NA
CASSQEWAGGSEQYF
TGCGCCAGCAGCCAAGAATGGGCAGGGGGGAGCGAGCAGTACTTC
>TRBJ1-1|TRBD1|TRBV4-3|NA
CASSQDKGARTEAFF
TGCGCCAGCAGCCAAGATAAGGGGGCGCGGACTGAAGCTTTCTTT
>TRBJ2-7|TRBD1|TRBV2|NA
CASSVMRQGIYEQYF
TGTGCCAGCAGTGTAATGAGACAGGGGATCTACGAGCAGTACTTC
>TRBJ1-4|NA|TRBV29-1|NA
CSVEDLGGEKLFF
TGCAGCGTTGAAGATCTGGGGGGTGAAAAACTGTTTTTT
>TRBJ1-4|NA|TRBV30|NA
CAWSVRGEKLFF
TGTGCCTGGAGTGTACGAGGCGAAAAACTGTTTTTT
>TRBJ1-2|NA|TRBV3-1/TRBV3-2|NA
CASHPAGGIPLGGYTF
TGTGCCAGCCACCCGGCGGGCGGGATACCTCTTGGTGGCTACACCTTC
>TRBJ1-2|NA|TRBV3-1/TRBV3-2|NA
CASSPDTVVYGYTF
TGTGCCAGCAGCCCGGACACGGTCGTTTATGGCTACACCTTC